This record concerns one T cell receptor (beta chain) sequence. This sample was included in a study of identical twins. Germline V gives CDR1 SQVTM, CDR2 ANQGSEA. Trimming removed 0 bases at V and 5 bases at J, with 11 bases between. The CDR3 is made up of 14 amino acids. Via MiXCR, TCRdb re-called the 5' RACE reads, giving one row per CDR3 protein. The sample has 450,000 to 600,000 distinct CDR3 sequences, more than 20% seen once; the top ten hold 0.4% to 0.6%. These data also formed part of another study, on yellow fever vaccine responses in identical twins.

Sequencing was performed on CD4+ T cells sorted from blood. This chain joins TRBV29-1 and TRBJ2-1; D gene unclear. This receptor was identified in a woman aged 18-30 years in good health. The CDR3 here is CSVEDRVFNNEQFF. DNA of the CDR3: TGCAGCGTTGAAGATCGTGTCTTTAACAATGAGCAGTTCTTC.